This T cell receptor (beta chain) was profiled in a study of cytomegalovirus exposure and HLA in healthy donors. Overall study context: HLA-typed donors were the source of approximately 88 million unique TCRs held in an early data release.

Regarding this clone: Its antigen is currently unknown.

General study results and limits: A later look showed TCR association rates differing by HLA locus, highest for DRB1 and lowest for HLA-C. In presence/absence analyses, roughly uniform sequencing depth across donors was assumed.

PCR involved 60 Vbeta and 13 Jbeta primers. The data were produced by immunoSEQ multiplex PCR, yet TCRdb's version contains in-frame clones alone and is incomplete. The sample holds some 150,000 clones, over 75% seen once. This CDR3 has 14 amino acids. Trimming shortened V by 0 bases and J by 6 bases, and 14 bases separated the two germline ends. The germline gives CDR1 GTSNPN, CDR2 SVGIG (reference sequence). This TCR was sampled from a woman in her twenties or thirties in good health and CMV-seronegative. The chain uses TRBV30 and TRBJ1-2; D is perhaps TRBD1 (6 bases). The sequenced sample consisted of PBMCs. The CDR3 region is CAWSVLRRGHGYTF. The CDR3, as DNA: TGTGCCTGGAGTGTACTTCGCAGGGGTCATGGCTACACCTTC.